This entry is about one T cell receptor beta chain. Its matching antigen is unknown. The germline V gene encodes CDR1 SGHVS and CDR2 FQNEAQ. Trimming left V 6 bases short and J 7 bases short, with 15 bases between. This CDR3 has 13 amino acids. These data belong to a study of regulatory T cells in long-lasting Graves disease. iRepertoire HTBI primers and Arm-PCR of CDR3 regions built TCR beta libraries. TCRdb analysed the multiplex PCR reads with MiXCR anew, one entry per CDR3 protein. Counted here are 400,000 to 500,000 distinct CDR3 sequences, about 20% occurring once; the ten biggest clones make up about an eighth. Time point reported: persistent/refractory GD, antithyroid drugs over 5 years with positive TRAb. PBMCs were the source of the RNA used for TCR sequencing. It was an endocrinology department in Xi'an, China, that provided the patients. Staff took roughly 9 milliliters of peripheral blood and put it into EDTA tubes.

Regarding the study as a whole: TRBV28, TRBJ1-2 and TRBJ2-5 emerged as the favored segments in persistent disease. Newly diagnosed patients had higher TCR diversity than persistent Graves' patients did.

This receptor was identified in a female donor with Graves disease. V gene TRBV7-8 combines with J gene TRBJ1-1; D uncertain. The sample in question was peripheral blood mononuclear cells (PBMCs), obtained when the disease was refractory, from a patient treated with antithyroid drugs. CDR3 in DNA: TGTGCCAGCAGACTAAGGGCGGAGGGTGAAGCTTTCTTT. It encodes CASRLRAEGEAFF.